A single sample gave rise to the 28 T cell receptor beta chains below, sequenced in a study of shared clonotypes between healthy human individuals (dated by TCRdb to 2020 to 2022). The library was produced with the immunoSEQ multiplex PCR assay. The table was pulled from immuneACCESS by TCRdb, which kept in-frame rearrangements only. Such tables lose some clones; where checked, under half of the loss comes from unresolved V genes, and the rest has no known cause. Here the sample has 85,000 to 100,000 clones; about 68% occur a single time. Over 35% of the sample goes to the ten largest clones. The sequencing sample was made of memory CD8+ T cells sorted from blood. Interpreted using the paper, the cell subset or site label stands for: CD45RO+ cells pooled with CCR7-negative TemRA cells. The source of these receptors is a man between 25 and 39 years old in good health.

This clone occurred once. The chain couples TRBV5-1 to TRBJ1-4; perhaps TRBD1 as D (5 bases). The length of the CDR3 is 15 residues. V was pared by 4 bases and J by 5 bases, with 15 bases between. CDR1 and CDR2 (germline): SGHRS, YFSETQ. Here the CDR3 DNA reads TGCGCCAGCAGCCTACGGGACGGACTAAATGAAAAACTGTTTTTT. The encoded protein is CASSLRDGLNEKLFF.

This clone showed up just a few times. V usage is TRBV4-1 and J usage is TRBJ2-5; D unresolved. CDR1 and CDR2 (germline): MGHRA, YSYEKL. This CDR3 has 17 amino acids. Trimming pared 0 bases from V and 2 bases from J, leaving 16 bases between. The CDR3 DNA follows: TGCGCCAGCAGCCAAGATAATATTGGCACCGGACAAGAGACCCAGTACTTC. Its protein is CASSQDNIGTGQETQYF.

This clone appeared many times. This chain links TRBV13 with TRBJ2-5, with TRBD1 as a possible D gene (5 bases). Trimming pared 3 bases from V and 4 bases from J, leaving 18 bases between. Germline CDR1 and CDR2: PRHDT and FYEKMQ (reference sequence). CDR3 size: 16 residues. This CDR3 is CASSLALSRGGETQYF. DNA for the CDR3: TGTGCCAGCAGCTTGGCCCTATCTAGGGGTGGAGAGACCCAGTACTTC.

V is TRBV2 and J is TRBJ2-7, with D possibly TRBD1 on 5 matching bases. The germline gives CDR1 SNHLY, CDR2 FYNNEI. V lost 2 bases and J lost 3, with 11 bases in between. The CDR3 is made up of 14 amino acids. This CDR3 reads CASSEIATVYEQYF. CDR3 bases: TGTGCCAGCAGTGAAATTGCGACAGTCTACGAGCAGTACTTC. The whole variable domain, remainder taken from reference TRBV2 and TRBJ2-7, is EPEVTQTPSHQVTQMGQEVILRCVPISNHLYFYWYRQILGQKVEFLVSFYNNEISEKSEIFDDQFSVERPDGSNFTLKIRSTKLEDSAMYFCASSEIATVYEQYFGPGTRLTVT.

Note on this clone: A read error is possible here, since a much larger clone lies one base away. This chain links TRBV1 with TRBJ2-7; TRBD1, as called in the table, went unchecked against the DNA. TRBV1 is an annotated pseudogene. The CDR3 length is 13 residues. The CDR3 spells CTSSGAASYEQYF. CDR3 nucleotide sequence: TGCACCAGTAGCGGGGCTGCCTCCTACGAGCAGTACTTC.

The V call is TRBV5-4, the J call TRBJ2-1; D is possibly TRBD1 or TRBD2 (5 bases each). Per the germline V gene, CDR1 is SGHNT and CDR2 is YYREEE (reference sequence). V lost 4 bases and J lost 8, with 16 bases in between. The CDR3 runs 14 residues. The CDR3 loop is CASSPGTPRDEQFF. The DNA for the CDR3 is TGTGCCAGCAGCCCCGGGACCCCGAGGGATGAGCAGTTCTTC.

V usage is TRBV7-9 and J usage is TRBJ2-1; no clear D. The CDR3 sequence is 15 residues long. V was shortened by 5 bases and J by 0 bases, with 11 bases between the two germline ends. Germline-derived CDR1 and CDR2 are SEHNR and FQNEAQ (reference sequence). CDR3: CASSAEMSSYNEQFF. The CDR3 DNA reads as TGTGCCAGCAGCGCCGAGATGAGCTCCTACAATGAGCAGTTCTTC.

CDR3 coding DNA: TGTGCCAGCAGCTTAACGGGGGCGGGAGGGCTGACAGATACGCAGTATTTT. Protein sequence: CASSLTGAGGLTDTQYF. The genes are TRBV7-3 and TRBJ2-3; TRBD2 aligns across 9 bases. The V gene's germline CDR1 is SGHTA and CDR2 FQGTGA. The ends lost 0 bases at V and 3 bases at J; junction bases unmatched: 7. The CDR3 loop spans 17 amino acids.

CDR3 coding DNA: TGCGCCAGCAAAGAGGTTCAGCGGGTCGATACGCAGTATTTT. Encoded protein: CASKEVQRVDTQYF. This chain connects TRBV5-1 to TRBJ2-3; D perhaps matches TRBD2 (6 bases). CDR1 SGHRS and CDR2 YFSETQ come from the germline V gene. Between the trimmed V and J ends, which lost 6 bases and 6 bases, there was a span of 17 bases. The CDR3 contains 14 residues.

CDR3 loop: CASSYRDGWAYGYTF. The CDR3 DNA reads TGTGCCAGCAGTTATAGGGACGGATGGGCCTATGGCTACACCTTC. The gene calls are TRBV6-5 and TRBJ1-2, with D possibly matching TRBD1 (5 bases). Trimming shortened V by 3 bases and J by 4 bases, and 15 bases separated the two germline ends. The length of the CDR3 is 15 residues. The germline gives CDR1 MNHEY, CDR2 SVGAGI.

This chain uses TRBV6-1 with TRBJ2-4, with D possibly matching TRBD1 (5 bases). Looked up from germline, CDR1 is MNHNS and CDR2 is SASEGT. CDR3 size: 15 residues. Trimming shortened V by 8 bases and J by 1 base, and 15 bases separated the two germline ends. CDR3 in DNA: TGTGCCAGCGTTTTTGTGGGGCAGGCCAAAAACATTCAGTACTTC. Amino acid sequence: CASVFVGQAKNIQYF.

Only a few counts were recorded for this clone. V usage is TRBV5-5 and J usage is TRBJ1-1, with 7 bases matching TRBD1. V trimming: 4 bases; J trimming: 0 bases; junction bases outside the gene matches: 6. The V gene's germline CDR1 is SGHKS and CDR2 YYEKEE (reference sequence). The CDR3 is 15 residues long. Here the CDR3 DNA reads TGTGCCAGCAGCGAATGGGACAGCATGAACACTGAAGCTTTCTTT. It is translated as CASSEWDSMNTEAFF.

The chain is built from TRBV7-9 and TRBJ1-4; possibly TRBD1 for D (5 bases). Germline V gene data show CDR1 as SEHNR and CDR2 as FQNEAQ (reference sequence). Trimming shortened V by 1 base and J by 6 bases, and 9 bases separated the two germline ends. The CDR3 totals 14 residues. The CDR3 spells CASSLGSGDEKLFF. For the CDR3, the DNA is TGTGCCAGCAGCTTAGGGTCGGGGGATGAAAAACTGTTTTTT.

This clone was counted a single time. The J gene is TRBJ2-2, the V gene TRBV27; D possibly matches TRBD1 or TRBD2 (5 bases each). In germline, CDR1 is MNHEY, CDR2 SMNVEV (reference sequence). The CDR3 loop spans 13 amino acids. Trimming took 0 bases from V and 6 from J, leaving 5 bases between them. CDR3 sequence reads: CASSLSGAGELFF. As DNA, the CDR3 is TGTGCCAGCAGTTTATCGGGGGCCGGGGAGCTGTTTTTT.

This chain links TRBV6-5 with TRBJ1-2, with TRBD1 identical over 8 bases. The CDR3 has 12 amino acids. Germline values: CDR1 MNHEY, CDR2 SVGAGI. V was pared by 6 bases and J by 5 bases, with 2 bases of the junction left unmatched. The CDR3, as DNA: TGTGCCAGCAGAACAGGGGGATATGGCTACACCTTC. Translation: CASRTGGYGYTF.

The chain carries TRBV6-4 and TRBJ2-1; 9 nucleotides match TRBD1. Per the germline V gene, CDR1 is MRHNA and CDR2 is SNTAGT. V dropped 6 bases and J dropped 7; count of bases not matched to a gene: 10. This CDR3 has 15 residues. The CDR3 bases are TGTGCCAGCAGCCCGGATGGGGGACAGGGTAATGAGCAGTTCTTC. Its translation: CASSPDGGQGNEQFF.

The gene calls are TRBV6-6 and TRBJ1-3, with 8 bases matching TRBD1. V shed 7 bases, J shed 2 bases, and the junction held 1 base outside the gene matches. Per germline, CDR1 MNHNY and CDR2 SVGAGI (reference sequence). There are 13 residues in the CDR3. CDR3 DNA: TGTGCCAGCAAGGACAGGGCTGGAAACACCATATATTTT. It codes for CASKDRAGNTIYF.

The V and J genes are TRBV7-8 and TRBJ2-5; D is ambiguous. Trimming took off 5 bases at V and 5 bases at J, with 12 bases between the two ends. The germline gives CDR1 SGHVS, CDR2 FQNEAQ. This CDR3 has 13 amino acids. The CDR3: CASSPILDETQYF. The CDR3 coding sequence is TGTGCCAGCAGCCCTATACTGGACGAGACCCAGTACTTC.

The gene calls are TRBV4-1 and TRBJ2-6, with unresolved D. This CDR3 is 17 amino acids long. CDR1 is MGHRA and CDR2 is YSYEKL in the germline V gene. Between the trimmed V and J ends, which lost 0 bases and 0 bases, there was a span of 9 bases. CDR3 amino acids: CASSQDPGVSGANVLTF. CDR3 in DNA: TGCGCCAGCAGCCAAGATCCGGGCGTCTCTGGGGCCAACGTCCTGACTTTC.

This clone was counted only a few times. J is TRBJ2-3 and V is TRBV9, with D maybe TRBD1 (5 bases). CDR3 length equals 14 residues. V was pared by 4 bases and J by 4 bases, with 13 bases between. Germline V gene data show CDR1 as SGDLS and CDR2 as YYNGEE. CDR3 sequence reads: CASSSHGAADTQYF. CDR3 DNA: TGTGCCAGCAGCTCCCATGGGGCGGCAGATACGCAGTATTTT.

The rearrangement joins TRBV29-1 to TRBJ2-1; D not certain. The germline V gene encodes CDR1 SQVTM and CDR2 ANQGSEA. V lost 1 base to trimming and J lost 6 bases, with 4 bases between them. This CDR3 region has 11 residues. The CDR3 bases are TGCAGCGTTGAAGTTCTCAATGAGCAGTTCTTC. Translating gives CSVEVLNEQFF.

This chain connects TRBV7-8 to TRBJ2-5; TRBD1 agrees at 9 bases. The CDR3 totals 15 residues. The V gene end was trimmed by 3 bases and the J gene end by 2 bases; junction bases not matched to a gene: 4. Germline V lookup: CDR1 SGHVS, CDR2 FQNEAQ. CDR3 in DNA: TGTGCCAGCAGCTTCCAGGGGACAGGGCAAGAGACCCAGTACTTC. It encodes CASSFQGTGQETQYF.

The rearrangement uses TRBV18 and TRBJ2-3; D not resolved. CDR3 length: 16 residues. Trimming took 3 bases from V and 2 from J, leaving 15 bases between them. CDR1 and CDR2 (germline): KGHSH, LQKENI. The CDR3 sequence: CASSPGGGRATDTQYF. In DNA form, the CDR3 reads TGTGCCAGCTCACCCGGTGGCGGACGCGCCACAGATACGCAGTATTTT.

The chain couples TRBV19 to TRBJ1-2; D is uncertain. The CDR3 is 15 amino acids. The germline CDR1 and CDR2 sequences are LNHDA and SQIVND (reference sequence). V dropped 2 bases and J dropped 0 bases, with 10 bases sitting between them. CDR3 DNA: TGTGCCAGTAGTATAACCAGGCAAGCTAACTATGGCTACACCTTC. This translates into CASSITRQANYGYTF.

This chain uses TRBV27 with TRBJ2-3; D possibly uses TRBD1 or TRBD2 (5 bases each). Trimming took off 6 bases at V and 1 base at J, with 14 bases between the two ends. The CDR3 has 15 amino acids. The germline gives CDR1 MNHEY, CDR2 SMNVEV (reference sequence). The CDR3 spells CASSRGVVGTDTQYF. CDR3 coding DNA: TGTGCCAGCAGCAGAGGGGTGGTAGGCACAGATACGCAGTATTTT.

The CDR3 reads CASSLRISPNQPQHF. The CDR3 region has the DNA TGTGCCAGCAGTTTACGAATTAGTCCGAATCAGCCCCAGCATTTT. The rearrangement uses TRBV27 and TRBJ1-5; D unresolved. CDR3 length: 15 residues. Per the germline V gene, CDR1 is MNHEY and CDR2 is SMNVEV (reference sequence). Trimming took off 2 bases at V and 4 bases at J, with 12 bases between the two ends.

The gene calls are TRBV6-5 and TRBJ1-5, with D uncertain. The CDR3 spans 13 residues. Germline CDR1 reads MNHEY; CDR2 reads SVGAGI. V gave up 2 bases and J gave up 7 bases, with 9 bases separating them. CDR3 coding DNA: TGTGCCAGCAGTTACGGGGAGTGGCAGCCCCAGCATTTT. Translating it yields CASSYGEWQPQHF.

CDR3 amino acids: CASSLQQGLAGTKNIQYF. The CDR3, as DNA: TGTGCCAGCAGCTTACAACAGGGTCTGGCTGGGACCAAAAACATTCAGTACTTC. The J gene is TRBJ2-4, the V gene TRBV11-2; possible D gene TRBD1, 6 bases. The CDR3 has 18 residues. CDR1 is SGHAT and CDR2 is FQNNGV in the germline V gene. With 2 bases removed from V and 2 bases from J, the gap between germline ends came to 19 bases.